The entry that follows covers one T cell receptor (beta chain) sequence. Germline V lookup: CDR1 SQVTM, CDR2 ANQGSEA. CDR3 size: 11 residues. With 4 bases removed from V and 5 bases from J, the gap between germline ends came to 8 bases. Per the original data handling: How many nucleated cells were present was estimated from reference gene primer amplification. TCRdb's table, derived via immunoSEQ multiplex PCR, lists solely in-frame clones and lacks some. V, J and clone size are taken as reported in that table, and D and trimming were inferred from the DNA itself. The data hold over 150,000 clones, with roughly 80% observed a single time. The data were taken from a study of blood T cell repertoires in COVID-19. Study in general: Italy, Spain and the United States were the sources of the convalescent and acute COVID-19 samples. PBMCs, B-cell-depleted T cells, or T cells provided the cDNA or gDNA that made up the material.

This TCR came from a woman older than 75 with COVID-19, enrolled during active disease. Sample: peripheral blood. The chain joins TRBV29-1 to TRBJ1-1, with D possibly being TRBD1 (6 bases). The CDR3 bases are TGCAGCGTTGCAGGGGCAACTGAAGCTTTCTTT. Its protein is CSVAGATEAFF.